The rows below give T cell receptor beta chains drawn from one sample of a study of T cell changes during pregnancy in multiple sclerosis. Here immunoSEQ multiplex PCR was the method, and the copy in TCRdb shows in-frame clones only, minus some. The table lists tens of thousands of clones, 91% of them singletons. The material sequenced was peripheral blood, taken in the third trimester of pregnancy. These TCRs come from a female donor in good health, enrolled as a control in a pregnancy study. Both conserved end residues are part of each CDR3. Fields, in order: D gene, V gene, J gene, CDR3 DNA, CDR3 protein. D genes are given only for firm matches.

D gene: NA; V gene: TRBV27; J gene: TRBJ2-1; CDR3 DNA: TGTGCCAGCAGTGTTCGACAGAGACCAGGAGATGAGCAGTTCTTC; CDR3 protein: CASSVRQRPGDEQFF
D gene: NA; V gene: TRBV18; J gene: TRBJ1-1; CDR3 DNA: TGTGCCAGCTCACTTGAACAGGGGAACACTGAAGCTTTCTTT; CDR3 protein: CASSLEQGNTEAFF
D gene: TRBD1; V gene: TRBV23-1; J gene: TRBJ2-7; CDR3 DNA: TGCGCCAGCAGACCCGGGACAGGGGAGCACGAGCAGTACTTC; CDR3 protein: CASRPGTGEHEQYF
D gene: NA; V gene: TRBV25-1; J gene: TRBJ1-2; CDR3 DNA: TGTGCCAGCAGTGAGTGGAGTGGGGGGAACTATGGCTACACCTTC; CDR3 protein: CASSEWSGGNYGYTF
D gene: NA; V gene: TRBV28; J gene: TRBJ1-2; CDR3 DNA: TGTGCCAGCAGTTTAGGCAGGCCTTACGGGAGCTACACCTTC; CDR3 protein: CASSLGRPYGSYTF
D gene: NA; V gene: TRBV27; J gene: TRBJ2-5; CDR3 DNA: TGTGCCAGCAGCTTTTTTTATAGCCGAAGCGGAGAGACCCAGTACTTC; CDR3 protein: CASSFFYSRSGETQYF
D gene: TRBD1; V gene: TRBV2; J gene: TRBJ2-2; CDR3 DNA: TGTGCCAGCAGGAAAGGACAGGGCCCCGGGGAGCTGTTTTTT; CDR3 protein: CASRKGQGPGELFF
D gene: NA; V gene: TRBV7-8; J gene: TRBJ1-2; CDR3 DNA: TGTGCCAGCAGCTTCCCGGGTCTTACCTATGGCTACACCTTC; CDR3 protein: CASSFPGLTYGYTF
D gene: NA; V gene: TRBV10-1; J gene: TRBJ2-1; CDR3 DNA: TGCGCCAGCAGTGAAGTCAAGAGCTATGAGCAGTTCTTC; CDR3 protein: CASSEVKSYEQFF
D gene: TRBD2; V gene: TRBV7-9; J gene: TRBJ2-3; CDR3 DNA: TGTGCCAGCAGCCGTAGCGGGATTAGCACAGATACGCAGTATTTT; CDR3 protein: CASSRSGISTDTQYF
D gene: TRBD1; V gene: TRBV28; J gene: TRBJ2-7; CDR3 DNA: TGTGCCAGCAGTTTATTGCTAAGGGACAGGGGAAGCGGGAGTGAGAACGAGCAGTACTTC; CDR3 protein: CASSLLLRDRGSGSENEQYF